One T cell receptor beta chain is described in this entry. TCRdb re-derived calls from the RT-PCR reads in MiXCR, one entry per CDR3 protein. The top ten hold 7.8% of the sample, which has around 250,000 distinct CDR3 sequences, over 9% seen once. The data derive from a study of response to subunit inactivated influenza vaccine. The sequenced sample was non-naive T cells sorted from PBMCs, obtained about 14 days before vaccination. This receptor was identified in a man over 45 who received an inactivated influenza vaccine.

This CDR3 is CASSPGQTIYGYTF. As DNA, the CDR3 is TGTGCCAGTAGCCCGGGACAAACTATTTATGGCTACACCTTC. V usage is TRBV19 and J usage is TRBJ1-2; D possibly corresponds to TRBD1 (6 bases). The CDR3 contains 14 residues. Germline V gene data show CDR1 as LNHDA and CDR2 as SQIVND (reference sequence). V lost 6 bases to trimming and J lost 5 bases, with 16 bases between them. The full variable domain, rest sourced from reference TRBV19 and TRBJ1-2, is DGGITQSPKYLFRKEGQNVTLSCEQNLNHDAMYWYRQDPGQGLRLIYYSQIVNDFQKGDIAEGYSVSREKKESFPLTVTSAQKNPTAFYLCASSPGQTIYGYTFGSGTRLTVV.